The rows below give T cell receptor beta chains drawn from one sample of a study of T cell repertoires in cytomegalovirus infection. TCRdb re-analysed the reads in MiXCR, keeping a single row per CDR3 protein. Of about 180,000 distinct CDR3 sequences listed, approximately 15% are singletons. The sample taken for sequencing was PBMCs. These receptors were obtained from a human donor in good health (CMV status not recorded). Some clones in this sample may be carry-over from other donors' samples. Each CDR3 is given with its conserved first and last residue. Fields, in order: J gene, D gene, V gene, clone size, CDR3 DNA, CDR3 protein. A D gene is named only where the DNA matches it firmly. The size field is filled for only some rows; it gives once, few, many or a size class.

TRBJ1-2,.,TRBV7-2,many,TGTGCCAGCAGCTTGAGAGAGGGAGGGAGCTACACCTTC,CASSLREGGSYTF
TRBJ2-7,TRBD1,TRBV5-1,.,TGCGCCAGCAGCTTTTTACAGGGGATCCCCTACGAGCAGTACTTC,CASSFLQGIPYEQYF
TRBJ2-7,.,TRBV6-1,.,TGTGCCAGCACCCGCCGGGGACCCTACGAGCAGTACTTC,CASTRRGPYEQYF
TRBJ2-5,.,TRBV7-9,many,TGTGCCAGCAGAAATTGGAGGGCCGGGGGAGAGACCCAGTACTTC,CASRNWRAGGETQYF
TRBJ2-7,TRBD1,TRBV5-1,few,TGCGCCAGCAGCTTCTACAGGGGCCAGAGCTCCTACGAGCAGTACTTC,CASSFYRGQSSYEQYF
TRBJ1-4,.,TRBV9,.,TGTGCCAGCAGCCCAACGACAGGAACTAATGAAAAACTGTTTTTT,CASSPTTGTNEKLFF
TRBJ2-3,.,TRBV12-3/TRBV12-4,.,TGTGCCAGCAGGAGGAGAGGAGGGACAGATACGCAGTATTTT,CASRRRGGTDTQYF
TRBJ2-3,.,TRBV27,many,TGTGCCAGCAGTTTATCGGGGGGAGATACGCAGTATTTT,CASSLSGGDTQYF
TRBJ1-5,.,TRBV20-1,.,TGCAGTGCTAGGGGCCAGGGGTTTGGCAATCAGCCCCAGCATTTT,CSARGQGFGNQPQHF
TRBJ2-3,TRBD2,TRBV28,many,TGTGCCAGCAGTTTCGGGGGGGCGGTTCAAGGCACAGATACGCAGTATTTT,CASSFGGAVQGTDTQYF
TRBJ2-5,.,TRBV7-2,many,TGTGCCAGCAGCCACCGGGGACGTCAAGAGACCCAGTACTTC,CASSHRGRQETQYF
TRBJ2-2,TRBD1,TRBV6-2/TRBV6-3,few,TGTGCCAGCAGCTACGATCTCCGGGACAGGGGGATGCCCACCGGGGAGCTGTTTTTT,CASSYDLRDRGMPTGELFF
TRBJ2-3,.,TRBV7-2,many,TGTGCCAGCAGCTCGCCCGCCAAGTCCCCTAGCACAGATACGCAGTATTTT,CASSSPAKSPSTDTQYF
TRBJ2-6,TRBD1,TRBV7-2,many,TGTGCCAGCAGGGTTACAGGGGGCACAGGGGCCAACGTCCTGACTTTC,CASRVTGGTGANVLTF
TRBJ2-1,.,TRBV29-1,.,TGCAGCGTTGGCAGGGGGGAATACAATGAGCAGTTCTTC,CSVGRGEYNEQFF
TRBJ1-6,.,TRBV7-2,many,TGTGCCAGCAGCTCGCGCAGGGGTTCACCCCTCCACTTT,CASSSRRGSPLHF
TRBJ2-3,TRBD2,TRBV5-6,few,TGTGCCAGCAGCCTTCCACTAGCGGGACCACGAGGCACGCAGTATTTT,CASSLPLAGPRGTQYF
TRBJ2-1,.,TRBV7-9,.,TGTGCCAGCAGCTTAACAGAGCCCAAAAGAGAGCAGTTCTTC,CASSLTEPKREQFF
TRBJ2-5,TRBD1,TRBV11-2,many,TGTGCCAGCAGCTTACTACCGTCCATTGGGACAGTCCAAGAGACCCAGTACTTC,CASSLLPSIGTVQETQYF
TRBJ2-3,.,TRBV7-2,many,TGTGCCAGCAGCTTTATTAGCGGAAGCACAGATACGCAGTATTTT,CASSFISGSTDTQYF
TRBJ1-5,.,TRBV28,.,TGTGCCAGCAGTTTAGATATTAGCAATCAGCCCCAGCATTTT,CASSLDISNQPQHF
TRBJ2-1,TRBD2,TRBV7-3,many,TGTGCCAGCAGCCCGGGACTAGCGGCCTACAATGAGCAGTTCTTC,CASSPGLAAYNEQFF
TRBJ1-2,.,TRBV7-2,many,TGTGCCAGCAGCAGGGACAAGACGGTCCTCTATGGCTACACCTTC,CASSRDKTVLYGYTF
TRBJ2-4,.,TRBV15,.,TGTGCCACCAGCAGAGAACGGGTTGCCAAAAACATTCAGTACTTC,CATSRERVAKNIQYF
TRBJ1-1,.,TRBV7-9,many,TGTGCCAGCAGCCCGAGGGGCACTGAAGCTTTCTTT,CASSPRGTEAFF
TRBJ2-7,.,TRBV12-3/TRBV12-4,many,TGTGCCAGCAGTTACTGGACCTACGAGCAGTACTTC,CASSYWTYEQYF
TRBJ2-6,.,TRBV6-2/TRBV6-3,few,TGTGCCAGCAGTTACTCCAACCCGTCTGGGGCCAACGTCCTGACTTTC,CASSYSNPSGANVLTF
TRBJ2-5,.,TRBV7-2,many,TGTGCCAGCAGCCCGAGGCGGGGCGGGGGCGGGAGAGAGACCCAGTACTTC,CASSPRRGGGGRETQYF
TRBJ2-1,TRBD1,TRBV7-2,many,TGTGCCAGCAGCCGCAGGGGGAGCTCCTACAATGAGCAGTTCTTC,CASSRRGSSYNEQFF
TRBJ2-3,.,TRBV7-6,.,TGTGCCAGCAGCTTCTACGGTGGCACAGATACGCAGTATTTT,CASSFYGGTDTQYF
TRBJ2-1,TRBD2,TRBV28,.,TGTGCCAGCAGCACAATCCGGGGACTAGCGGGAATTTTTGAGCAGTTCTTC,CASSTIRGLAGIFEQFF
TRBJ2-7,.,TRBV2,few,TGTGCCAGCAGTGGGAACTACAGGCTCTACGAGCAGTACTTC,CASSGNYRLYEQYF
TRBJ1-6,.,TRBV9,few,TGTGCCAGCAGCGTACAGGGAGACTCCCCCCTCCACTTT,CASSVQGDSPLHF
TRBJ1-4,.,TRBV7-2,many,TGTGCCAGCAGCTCGGTCGGGCGTAATGAAAAACTGTTTTTT,CASSSVGRNEKLFF
TRBJ1-1,.,TRBV7-9,many,TGTGCCAGTACTTCCGGGACACTGAACACTGAAGCTTTCTTT,CASTSGTLNTEAFF
TRBJ1-6,.,TRBV7-9,medium-sized,TGTGCCAGCAGCTTACACGAGCGGCAGGGTTTTGGTTCACCCCTCCACTTT,CASSLHERQGFGSPLHF
TRBJ1-4,.,TRBV10-3,many,TGTGCCATCAGTGAGTCGGGCCCGCTTCTGGATGAAAAACTGTTTTTT,CAISESGPLLDEKLFF
TRBJ1-3,.,TRBV7-2,many,TGTGCCAGCAGCTCCGGACATACCTCGTCCACCATATATTTT,CASSSGHTSSTIYF
TRBJ2-3,.,TRBV7-7,many,TGTGCCAGCAGCTTAGGATCGAATACAGATACGCAGTATTTT,CASSLGSNTDTQYF
TRBJ2-1,TRBD1,TRBV5-1,.,TGCGCCAGCAGCTTGGGGGGGCTAAGGGGACAGGGATACAATGAGCAGTTCTTC,CASSLGGLRGQGYNEQFF
TRBJ2-3,.,TRBV14,few,TGTGCCAGCAGCCAAGGTGTTTCGGGGCGGACAGATACGCAGTATTTT,CASSQGVSGRTDTQYF
TRBJ2-1,.,TRBV29-1,.,TGCAGCACCTTTTACTCCGAATCCTCCTACAATGAGCAGTTCTTC,CSTFYSESSYNEQFF
TRBJ2-1,.,TRBV7-2,many,TGTGCCAGCAGCTTAGTCAGGGTAGATGAGCAGTTCTTC,CASSLVRVDEQFF
TRBJ2-7,TRBD1,TRBV6-6,many,TGTGCCAGCAGTTCCACCGGGACAGGGGCCCACGAGCAGTACTTC,CASSSTGTGAHEQYF
TRBJ1-1,TRBD1,TRBV9,.,TGTGCCAGCAGCGAAGGACAGGCCTCGGGGACTGAAGCTTTCTTT,CASSEGQASGTEAFF